Sequencing of this TCR beta chain was carried out in a study of cytomegalovirus exposure and HLA in healthy donors. Findings and caveats of the study: It was confirmed in vitro that a few of the CMV-associated chains were specific for CMV antigens. Later analysis identified about 15,000 TCR beta sequences associated with HLA alleles, using a false discovery rate threshold of 0.05.

This clone has only one observation. Its target is not known. Use of 60 Vbeta and 13 Jbeta primers characterized the PCR. Measured with immunoSEQ multiplex PCR; TCRdb has only the in-frame clones, and not every one. The sample lists approximately 190,000 clones, 82% seen once, with approximately 0.74% in the top ten. The sequence came from a woman younger than 35 in good health and CMV-seronegative. The sequenced sample was PBMCs.

The CDR3 coding sequence is TGCGCCAGCAGCTTGGATGCAGTTCTTAATGAAAAACTGTTTTTT. Amino acid sequence: CASSLDAVLNEKLFF. The V call is TRBV5-1, the J call TRBJ1-4, with D unclear. CDR1 and CDR2 from the germline V gene are SGHRS and YFSETQ. V gave up 0 bases and J gave up 4 bases, with 10 bases separating them. The CDR3 has 15 amino acids.